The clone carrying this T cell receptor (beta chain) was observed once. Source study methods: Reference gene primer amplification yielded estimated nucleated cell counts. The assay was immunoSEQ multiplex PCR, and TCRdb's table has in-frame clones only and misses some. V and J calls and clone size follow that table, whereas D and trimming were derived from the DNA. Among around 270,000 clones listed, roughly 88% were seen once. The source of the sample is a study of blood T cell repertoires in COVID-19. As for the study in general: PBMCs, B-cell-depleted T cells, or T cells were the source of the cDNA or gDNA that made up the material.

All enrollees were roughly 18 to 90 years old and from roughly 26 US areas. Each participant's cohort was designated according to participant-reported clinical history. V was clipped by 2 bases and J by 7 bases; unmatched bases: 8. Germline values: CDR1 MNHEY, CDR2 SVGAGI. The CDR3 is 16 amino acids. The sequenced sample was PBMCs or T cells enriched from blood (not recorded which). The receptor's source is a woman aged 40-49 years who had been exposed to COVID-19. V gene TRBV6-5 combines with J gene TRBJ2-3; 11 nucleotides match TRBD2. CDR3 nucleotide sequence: TGTGCCAGCAGTTACGGGCTAGCGGGAGGAGAGTATACGCAGTATTTT. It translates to CASSYGLAGGEYTQYF.